The 27 T cell receptor beta chains given below trace back to one sample, sequenced in a study of CD8+CD57+ T cells in acquired aplastic anemia (dated 2018 in TCRdb). The patients picked for sequencing were ones in whom flow cytometry had shown an expansion of CD8+CD57+ cells. TCRdb shows the sequencer as Illumina HiSeq 2000. TCR beta VDJ combination and CDR3 sequence profiling used genomic DNA as the template. Clones were called with MiXCR by TCRdb after fastp trimmed the public reads at Q25, and only in-frame beta chains were retained. Rows matching on CDR3 protein sequence are summarized as one entry with the most common DNA and genes. The sample table records hundreds of thousands of distinct CDR3 sequences; roughly a third of these occur just once. About 0.8% of the sample is taken by the ten largest. Input material: sorted CD4+, CD8+, or CD8+CD57+ T cells (not recorded which) from PBMCs. The origin of the receptors is a human donor with aplastic anemia.

Many counts were recorded for this clonotype. The chain combines TRBV7-9 with TRBJ2-7; TRBD2 might be the D (5 bases). The CDR3 is 11 amino acids. The ends were cut back, 8 bases at V and 6 bases at J, with 11 bases in the middle. The germline CDR1 and CDR2 sequences are SEHNR and FQNEAQ (reference sequence). DNA of the CDR3: TGTGCCAGCGCCTCCCGGGGCGAGCAGTACTTC. Protein: CASASRGEQYF.

This clonotype was seen many times. The V call is TRBV11-2, the J call TRBJ2-6, with D hard to call. The V and J ends lost 5 bases and 1 base respectively, with 15 bases between them. The CDR3 has 17 residues. Germline V lookup: CDR1 SGHAT, CDR2 FQNNGV. The CDR3 bases are TGTGCCAGCAGCGGCTCCGGCCGACTTTCTGGGGCCAACGTCCTGACTTTC. Amino acids: CASSGSGRLSGANVLTF.

The rearrangement uses TRBV7-2 and TRBJ2-2; D not certain. The CDR3 is 13 amino acids. Between the trimmed V and J ends, which lost 5 bases and 2 bases, there was a span of 6 bases. The germline CDR1 and CDR2 sequences are SGHTA and FQGNSA. CDR3 nucleotide sequence: TGTGCCAGCAGCGGAGTAAACACCGGGGAGCTGTTTTTT. This gives the protein CASSGVNTGELFF.

The chain couples TRBV12-5 to TRBJ1-2, with D uncertain. Trimming stripped 2 bases from V and 9 bases from J, with 10 bases between. CDR3 size: 12 residues. The germline gives CDR1 LGHNT, CDR2 FRNRAP. The chain's CDR3 is CASGLREGRYTF. DNA of the CDR3: TGTGCTAGTGGTTTGAGAGAGGGCCGCTACACCTTC. Filled out from reference TRBV12-5 and TRBJ1-2, the complete variable domain reads DARVTQTPRHKVTEMGQEVTMRCQPILGHNTVFWYRQTMMQGLELLAYFRNRAPLDDSGMPKDRFSAEMPDATLATLKIQPSEPRDSAVYFCASGLREGRYTFGSGTRLTVV.

The CDR3, as DNA: TGCAGCGCCGGAGGACAGAACACTGAAGCTTTCTTT. Its protein product is CSAGGQNTEAFF. The chain employs TRBV29-1 and TRBJ1-1, with D possibly being TRBD1 (5 bases). The ends were cut back, 7 bases at V and 1 base at J, with 10 bases in the middle. Germline CDR1 reads SQVTM; CDR2 reads ANQGSEA. This CDR3 region has 12 residues. The whole variable domain, remainder taken from reference TRBV29-1 and TRBJ1-1, is SAVISQKPSRDICQRGTSLTIQCQVDSQVTMMFWYRQQPGQSLTLIATANQGSEATYESGFVIDKFPISRPNLTFSTLTVSNMSPEDSSIYLCSAGGQNTEAFFGQGTRLTVV.

This clonotype was seen many times. The gene calls are TRBV2 and TRBJ1-6; 10 nucleotides agree with TRBD1. This CDR3 comprises 15 residues. Germline trimming cut 6 bases from V and 9 bases from J; bases unmatched to any gene: 8. Per germline, CDR1 SNHLY and CDR2 FYNNEI. In nucleotides, the CDR3 is TGTGCCAGCAGCGCCAGACAGGGGGCCAGTTCACCCCTCCACTTT. Translation gives CASSARQGASSPLHF.

The CDR3 spells CASSLEDGKRSYNEQFF. CDR3 bases: TGTGCCAGCTCACTGGAGGACGGGAAGCGCTCCTACAATGAGCAGTTCTTC. The chain uses TRBV2 and TRBJ2-1, with D tentatively TRBD2 (5 bases). The ends were cut back, 8 bases at V and 0 bases at J, with 20 bases in the middle. The CDR3 has 17 amino acids. CDR1 and CDR2 from the germline V gene are SNHLY and FYNNEI.

This clonotype was counted many times. The chain joins TRBV20-1 to TRBJ1-1; D gene unclear. The ends were cut back, 4 bases at V and 5 bases at J, with 5 bases in the middle. Germline CDR1 DFQATT, CDR2 SNEGSKA (reference sequence). CDR3 length: 10 amino acids. The CDR3 DNA is TGCAGTGCTACAAGAACTGAAGCTTTCTTT. It specifies CSATRTEAFF.

The chain is built from TRBV7-2 and TRBJ1-2; D gene ambiguous. CDR3 length equals 10 residues. Germline CDR1 and CDR2: SGHTA and FQGNSA. Between the trimmed V and J ends, which lost 0 bases and 12 bases, there was a span of 5 bases. The chain's CDR3 is CASSLADNTF. The CDR3 bases are TGTGCCAGCAGCTTAGCGGATAACACCTTC.

V gene TRBV19 combines with J gene TRBJ1-5, with unresolved D. CDR1 and CDR2 from the germline V gene are LNHDA and SQIVND (reference sequence). Trimming removed 11 bases from V and 4 bases from J, with 15 bases in between. CDR3 length equals 13 residues. Here the CDR3 reads CAWSGQANQPQHF. The CDR3 DNA reads TGTGCCTGGAGCGGGCAGGCAAATCAGCCCCAGCATTTT.

Remarks on this clonotype: The CDR3 end shows no conserved phenylalanine or tryptophan, and so a read error is likely. J is TRBJ2-2 and V is TRBV24-1; 7 bases agree with TRBD1. Germline V gene data show CDR1 as KGHDR and CDR2 as SFDVKD. After removal of 1 base from V and 4 bases from J, the junction contained 2 bases not matched to a gene. CDR3 length equals 15 residues. CDR3 amino acids: CATSDLTGATGELFL. CDR3 nucleotides: TGTGCCACCAGTGATTTAACAGGGGCCACCGGGGAGCTGTTTCTT.

This clonotype was seen at least ten times. This chain uses TRBV12-3 or TRBV12-4 with TRBJ2-6, with D unclear. CDR3 length: 15 amino acids. The ends were cut back, 5 bases at V and 4 bases at J, with 12 bases in the middle. Written as DNA, the CDR3 is TGTGCCAGCAGTCGCAGTGCCGCGGGGGCCAACGTCCTGACTTTC. Protein: CASSRSAAGANVLTF.

This clonotype was seen only a few times. J is TRBJ2-3 and V is TRBV25-1; 7 bases are a match to TRBD1. The CDR3 contains 16 residues. The V gene end was trimmed by 1 base and the J gene end by 2 bases; junction bases not matched to a gene: 6. Germline V lookup: CDR1 MGHDK, CDR2 SYGVNS. This CDR3 reads CASSEWSGGYTDTQYF. CDR3 DNA: TGTGCCAGCAGTGAATGGTCAGGGGGTTACACAGATACGCAGTATTTT. The complete variable domain, with remaining parts taken from reference TRBV25-1 and TRBJ2-3, reads EADIYQTPRYLVIGTGKKITLECSQTMGHDKMYWYQQDPGMELHLIHYSYGVNSTEKGDLSSESTVSRIRTEHFPLTLESARPSHTSQYLCASSEWSGGYTDTQYFGPGTRLTVL.

This clonotype has just a few counts. The chain couples TRBV30 to TRBJ1-1; 12 nucleotides agree with TRBD1. V lost 2 bases to trimming and J lost 5 bases; unmatched junction nucleotides: 9. The germline CDR1 and CDR2 sequences are GTSNPN and SVGIG (reference sequence). The CDR3 is made up of 16 amino acids. The CDR3 reads CAWSPGTGGARTEAFF. The CDR3 nucleotides are TGTGCCTGGAGTCCCGGGACAGGGGGCGCGAGGACTGAAGCTTTCTTT. The full variable domain, rest sourced from reference TRBV30 and TRBJ1-1, is SQTIHQWPATLVQPVGSPLSLECTVEGTSNPNLYWYRQAAGRGLQLLFYSVGIGQISSEVPQNLSASRPQDRQFILSSKKLLLSDSGFYLCAWSPGTGGARTEAFFGQGTRLTVV.

The genes are TRBV27 and TRBJ1-6; perhaps TRBD1 as D (6 bases). The CDR3 has 15 residues. Germline-derived CDR1 and CDR2 are MNHEY and SMNVEV (reference sequence). Trimming left V 2 bases short and J 5 bases short, with 10 bases between. The CDR3 loop reads CASSLGYRDNSPLHF. The CDR3, as DNA: TGTGCCAGCAGTTTAGGGTACAGGGATAATTCACCCCTCCACTTT.

This clonotype has more than one count but fewer than ten. The rearrangement links TRBV15 to TRBJ2-3; D possibly uses TRBD1 or TRBD2 (5 bases each). V was pared by 3 bases and J by 0 bases, with 10 bases between. Germline CDR1 reads LNHNV; CDR2 reads YYDKDF (reference sequence). The CDR3 has 15 residues. The CDR3 sequence: CATSSGATSTDTQYF. The DNA for the CDR3 is TGTGCCACCAGCAGCGGGGCGACGAGCACAGATACGCAGTATTTT.

This clonotype was detected once. The rearrangement uses TRBV5-1 and TRBJ2-5; maybe TRBD1 (6 bases). Germline CDR1 is SGHRS and CDR2 is YFSETQ. The CDR3 runs 14 residues. V was cut by 7 bases and J by 1 base, with 14 bases left in between. In DNA, the CDR3 is TGCGCCAGCGGCCCTCAAGGGGGCCAAGAGACCCAGTACTTC. Its protein is CASGPQGGQETQYF.

This clonotype was observed at least ten times. The V call is TRBV7-9, the J call TRBJ2-2; weak D call: TRBD1 (5 bases). Trimming cost V 0 bases and J 6 bases, with 5 bases left between them. CDR3 size: 13 residues. The germline gives CDR1 SEHNR, CDR2 FQNEAQ (reference sequence). CDR3 DNA sequence: TGTGCCAGCAGCTTAGCAGGGGCCGGGGAGCTGTTTTTT. Translating gives CASSLAGAGELFF. The full variable domain, completed using reference TRBV7-9 and TRBJ2-2, is DTGVSQNPRHKITKRGQNVTFRCDPISEHNRLYWYRQTLGQGPEFLTYFQNEAQLEKSRLLSDRFSAERPKGSFSTLEIQRTEQGDSAMYLCASSLAGAGELFFGEGSRLTVL.

This chain joins TRBV24-1 and TRBJ2-3; D is possibly TRBD1 (7 bases). Trimming shortened V by 7 bases and J by 4 bases, and 14 bases separated the two germline ends. The CDR3 is 14 residues long. Per germline, CDR1 KGHDR and CDR2 SFDVKD. CDR3 residues: CATSSPGGSDTQYF. The CDR3 bases are TGTGCCACCAGCAGTCCAGGGGGGTCAGATACGCAGTATTTT.

The chain recombines TRBV20-1 with TRBJ2-3, with 12 bases aligning to TRBD2. The V and J ends lost 2 bases and 5 bases, in that order; junction bases with no gene match: 5. The germline V gene encodes CDR1 DFQATT and CDR2 SNEGSKA (reference sequence). This CDR3 comprises 15 residues. For the CDR3, the DNA is TGCAGTGCTAGAAAGTCTAGCGGGGGGGTAGATACGCAGTATTTT. It codes for CSARKSSGGVDTQYF.

The chain employs TRBV24-1 and TRBJ1-1; D remains unclear. V was shortened by 4 bases and J by 4 bases, with 9 bases between the two germline ends. Germline assignment: CDR1 KGHDR and CDR2 SFDVKD. This CDR3 region has 13 residues. In nucleotides, the CDR3 is TGTGCCACCAGTGACGGGGATACCACTGAAGCTTTCTTT. Protein product: CATSDGDTTEAFF.

Notes on this clonotype: A much larger clone lies a single base off, so this may be a read error. This chain connects TRBV2 to TRBJ2-2; D is perhaps TRBD1 (5 bases). The CDR3 sequence is 15 residues long. The ends were cut back, 6 bases at V and 1 base at J, with 12 bases in the middle. The germline CDR1 and CDR2 sequences are SNHLY and FYNNEI. The CDR3 DNA reads as TGTGCCAGCAGCTCTAGTGGACAGAACACCGGGGAGCTGTTTTTT. It translates to CASSSSGQNTGELFF.

Remarks on this clonotype: This may arise from a read error, as a much more abundant clone is one base away. This chain connects TRBV14 to TRBJ1-2; tentatively, D is TRBD1 (5 bases). Germline CDR1 SGHDN, CDR2 FVKESK. The CDR3 runs to 16 residues. CDR3 region: CASRQDLPGLDYGYTF. The DNA for the CDR3 is TGTGCCAGCAGACAAGATCTACCGGGGCTCGACTATGGCTACACCTTC. The full variable domain, in which reference TRBV14 and TRBJ1-2 provide the parts outside the CDR3, is EAGVTQFPSHSVIEKGQTVTLRCDPISGHDNLYWYRRVMGKEIKFLLHFVKESKQDESGMPNNRFLAERTGGTYSTLKVQPAELEDSGVYFCASRQDLPGLDYGYTFGSGTRLTVV.

This clonotype was detected ten times or more. The chain links TRBV2 to TRBJ2-7, with a possible D match to TRBD2 (5 bases). CDR3 size: 13 residues. Looked up from germline, CDR1 is SNHLY and CDR2 is FYNNEI. V was pared by 4 bases and J by 3 bases, with 10 bases between. As DNA, the CDR3 is TGTGCCAGCAGTGCAGGAGGCGGCTACGAGCAGTACTTC. As protein: CASSAGGGYEQYF.

This clonotype was counted many times. The genes are TRBV2 and TRBJ2-3; TRBD2 matches at 9 bases. The CDR3 extends over 15 amino acids. V gave up 7 bases and J gave up 2 bases; unmatched junction bases: 7. Germline V gene data show CDR1 as SNHLY and CDR2 as FYNNEI. This CDR3 reads CASITLAGATDTQYF. The CDR3 DNA is TGTGCCAGCATCACATTAGCGGGAGCCACAGATACGCAGTATTTT.

This clonotype was seen many times. The rearrangement links TRBV19 to TRBJ1-3; TRBD1 might be the D (6 bases). CDR1 and CDR2 (germline): LNHDA, SQIVND (reference sequence). This CDR3 is built from 16 residues. The V end lost 5 bases, the J end lost 0 bases, and 14 bases lay between the germline ends. CDR3 sequence (DNA): TGTGCCAGTAGTGTAACCGGGACACCCTCTGGAAACACCATATATTTT. This gives the protein CASSVTGTPSGNTIYF.

This clonotype was seen a handful of times. The rearrangement uses TRBV4-1 and TRBJ2-5; D is unclear. V dropped 1 base and J dropped 5 bases, with 8 bases sitting between them. The CDR3 extends over 13 amino acids. Germline V CDR1 and CDR2: MGHRA, YSYEKL. The CDR3 coding sequence is TGCGCCAGCAGCCAAGTCGGATCTGAGACCCAGTACTTC. Protein: CASSQVGSETQYF.